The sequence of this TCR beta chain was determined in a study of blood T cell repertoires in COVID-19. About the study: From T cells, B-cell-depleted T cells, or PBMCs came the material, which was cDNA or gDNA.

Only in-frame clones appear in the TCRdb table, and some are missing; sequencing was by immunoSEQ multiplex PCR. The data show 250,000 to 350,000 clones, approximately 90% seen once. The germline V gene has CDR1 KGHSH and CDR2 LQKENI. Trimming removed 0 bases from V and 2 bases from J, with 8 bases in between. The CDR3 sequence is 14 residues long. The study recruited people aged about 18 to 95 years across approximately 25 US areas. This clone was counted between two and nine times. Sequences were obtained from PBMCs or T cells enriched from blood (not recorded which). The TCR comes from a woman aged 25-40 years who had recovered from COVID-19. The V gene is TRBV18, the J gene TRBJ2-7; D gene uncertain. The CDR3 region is CASSPPSNPYEQYF. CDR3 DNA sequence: TGTGCCAGCTCACCACCAAGCAATCCCTACGAGCAGTACTTC.